Following are 4 T cell receptor beta chains from one sample sequenced in a study of blood T cell repertoires in COVID-19. The method was immunoSEQ multiplex PCR; TCRdb's version includes in-frame clones alone and lacks a portion of them. The table has over 200,000 clones, around 86% seen once. Source material: peripheral blood. These receptors originate from a young man who had recovered from COVID-19.

The chain is built from TRBV7-9 and TRBJ2-1; 8 bases agree with TRBD1. CDR1 and CDR2 from the germline V gene are SEHNR and FQNEAQ (reference sequence). The ends lost 4 bases at V and 3 bases at J; junction bases unmatched: 8. The CDR3 covers 16 residues. CDR3 in amino acids: CASSSFLDRGYNEQFF. CDR3 nucleotide sequence: TGTGCCAGCAGCTCGTTTCTTGACAGGGGCTACAATGAGCAGTTCTTC.

This clone was seen just once. V usage is TRBV13 and J usage is TRBJ1-6, with a possible D match to TRBD1 (6 bases). Trimming cost V 5 bases and J 7 bases, with 12 bases left between them. The CDR3 sequence is 14 residues long. In germline, CDR1 is PRHDT, CDR2 FYEKMQ (reference sequence). CDR3 protein: CASSGRTANSPLHF. CDR3 nucleotide sequence: TGTGCCAGCAGCGGTCGGACAGCCAATTCACCCCTCCACTTT. The whole variable domain, remainder taken from reference TRBV13 and TRBJ1-6, is AAGVIQSPRHLIKEKRETATLKCYPIPRHDTVYWYQQGPGQDPQFLISFYEKMQSDKGSIPDRFSAQQFSDYHSELNMSSLELGDSALYFCASSGRTANSPLHFGNGTRLTVT.

CDR3: CASSPLETNYEQYF. DNA for the CDR3: TGTGCCAGCTCACCACTCGAGACAAACTACGAGCAGTACTTC. V usage is TRBV18 and J usage is TRBJ2-7; D gene uncertain. Germline-derived CDR1 and CDR2 are KGHSH and LQKENI. V dropped 1 base and J dropped 3 bases, with 10 bases sitting between them. The CDR3 length is 14 residues.

The genes are TRBV2 and TRBJ2-3; 12 bases are a match to TRBD1. J was trimmed by 3 bases and V by 9 bases; bases with no gene match: 7. The CDR3 length is 15 residues. The germline V gene encodes CDR1 SNHLY and CDR2 FYNNEI. CDR3 sequence (DNA): TGTGCCAGGGGAGGGACAGGGGGCCAGACAGATACGCAGTATTTT. Translating it yields CARGGTGGQTDTQYF.